What follows describes a single TCR beta chain. What it binds is not known. From germline, CDR1 is SGHAT and CDR2 FQNNGV. The ends were cut back, 3 bases at V and 5 bases at J, with 17 bases in the middle. The CDR3 is 17 residues long. Method: immunoSEQ multiplex PCR; TCRdb's copy keeps in-frame clones and lacks some. The table shows around 100,000 clones, with over 75% occurring only once. This entry belongs to a study of T cell responses to AZD1222 COVID-19 vaccine. General study points: The donor group comprised mostly white British people and more females; the analysis possibly underestimated clonal diversity. Baseline seropositivity characterized only a handful of AZD1222 recipients. Nearly half of spike-specific TCRs reportedly target variant regions that are unmutated in the B.1.351 and B.1.1.7 variants. Only after the peak T cell response were repertoires sampled.

The chain carries TRBV11-2 and TRBJ1-6, with no clear D. Sequenced material: peripheral blood, taken on day 0 of AZD1222 vaccination. The clonotype comes from an adult in good health. The CDR3 spells CASSFATRTGNNSPLHF. The CDR3 nucleotides read TGTGCCAGCAGCTTCGCGACTCGGACGGGAAATAATTCACCCCTCCACTTT.